This TCR beta chain appears in the sequencing data of a study of lymphopenia after photon versus proton radiotherapy. As regards this clone: No antigen is known for it.

Study results and caveats: Only patients who died were analyzed for survival; proton advantage is unproven. Relative stability marked proton patients; photon patients lost diversity and naive cells. A bigger post-nadir fall in TCR diversity correlated inversely with survival time in deceased patients. Oligoclonal CD8+ Temra expansion after nadir drove photon patients' diversity drop.

Here immunoSEQ multiplex PCR was the method, and the copy in TCRdb shows in-frame clones only, minus some. The sample has tens of thousands of clones; roughly 90% are singletons. Trimming took 3 bases from V and 2 from J, leaving 14 bases between them. The V gene's germline CDR1 is SGHTA and CDR2 FQGNSA. This CDR3 region has 16 residues. The material sequenced was peripheral blood, taken from a patient treated with photon-based radiotherapy. The chain uses TRBV7-2 and TRBJ1-5; D not resolved. This TCR was recovered from an older woman with pancreatic cancer. The CDR3 sequence: CASSLLTGIGNQPQHF. CDR3 nucleotide sequence: TGTGCCAGCAGCTTGCTTACTGGGATCGGCAATCAGCCCCAGCATTTT. Based on the CDR3 plus reference TRBV7-2 and TRBJ1-5, the full variable domain is GAGVSQSPSNKVTEKGKDVELRCDPISGHTALYWYRQSLGQGLEFLIYFQGNSAPDKSGLPSDRFSAERTGGSVSTLTIQRTQQEDSAVYLCASSLLTGIGNQPQHFGDGTRLSIL.